Each of the 14 T cell receptor beta chains below was sequenced from the same sample in a study of human T cells and chemical hapten exposure listed by TCRdb under 2021. The label giving this sample's time point can be read as: pre-sensitization, week 0. In light of the paper, this sample's treatment or condition label describes: therapeutic diphenylcyclopropenone sensitization with weekly scalp DPC. The library relied on RACE. Data came from a NextSeq 500. TCRdb cleaned the public reads at Q25 with fastp, built clones with MiXCR and kept in-frame beta chains. A single entry per CDR3 protein holds the most common genes and DNA from its merged rows. Present in this sample are 300,000 to 450,000 distinct CDR3 sequences, roughly 5.3% of which were seen just once. Together, the top ten hold around 2.6% of the sample. The input for sequencing was whole blood, taken in connection with sensitization to the hapten diphenylcyclopropenone (DPC). Receptors originate from a woman aged 45 to 65 with alopecia areata. Some clones in this sample may be carry-over from other donors' samples.

This clonotype has at least ten counts. The chain couples TRBV6-1 to TRBJ2-7; the match to TRBD1 covers 8 bases. V lost 2 bases, J lost 2 bases, and 5 bases stayed unmatched. CDR3 length: 15 amino acids. Germline V gene data show CDR1 as MNHNS and CDR2 as SASEGT. The chain's CDR3 is CASSEWAGGPYEQYF. CDR3 sequence (DNA): TGTGCCAGCAGTGAATGGGCAGGGGGCCCCTACGAGCAGTACTTC.

This clonotype showed up many times. This sequence joins TRBV12-3 or TRBV12-4 and TRBJ2-3; D remains unclear. The CDR3 is made up of 13 amino acids. V shed 6 bases and J shed 2 bases, with 9 bases lying between them. CDR3: CASRGSNTDTQYF. The CDR3 DNA follows: TGTGCCAGCAGGGGCAGCAACACAGATACGCAGTATTTT.

The chain recombines TRBV20-1 with TRBJ2-1; 11 nucleotides line up with TRBD2. The germline V gene has CDR1 DFQATT and CDR2 SNEGSKA (reference sequence). V lost 1 base to trimming and J lost 9 bases; unmatched junction nucleotides: 8. CDR3 length equals 15 residues. The CDR3 DNA reads as TGCAGTGCTAGAGCTGGAGTAGCGGGAGGGGTTGAGCAGTTCTTC. This encodes CSARAGVAGGVEQFF.

Many counts were recorded for this clonotype. V and J are TRBV7-3 and TRBJ2-6; possible D gene TRBD1, 5 bases. Germline CDR1 reads SGHTA; CDR2 reads FQGTGA. V dropped 5 bases and J dropped 2 bases, with 10 bases sitting between them. The CDR3 spans 15 residues. The CDR3 spells CASSAQATGANVLTF. CDR3 DNA: TGTGCCAGCAGCGCACAGGCGACTGGGGCCAACGTCCTGACTTTC.

This clonotype was recorded at least ten times. This chain joins TRBV29-1 and TRBJ2-3; no clear D. Looked up from germline, CDR1 is SQVTM and CDR2 is ANQGSEA. V was pared by 4 bases and J by 6 bases, with 5 bases between. The CDR3 extends over 10 amino acids. CDR3 region: CSVGRDTQYF. CDR3 coding DNA: TGCAGCGTTGGACGGGATACGCAGTATTTT.

This clonotype was seen at least ten times. The V and J genes are TRBV29-1 and TRBJ1-4; 8 bases line up with TRBD1. The germline V gene has CDR1 SQVTM and CDR2 ANQGSEA. The CDR3 extends over 12 amino acids. V was clipped by 6 bases and J by 5 bases; unmatched bases: 2. Here the CDR3 reads CSVRDRNEKLFF. The CDR3 bases are TGCAGCGTACGGGACAGGAATGAAAAACTGTTTTTT. Full variable domain (outside the CDR3, taken from reference TRBV29-1 and TRBJ1-4): SAVISQKPSRDICQRGTSLTIQCQVDSQVTMMFWYRQQPGQSLTLIATANQGSEATYESGFVIDKFPISRPNLTFSTLTVSNMSPEDSSIYLCSVRDRNEKLFFGSGTQLSVL.

This clonotype was counted ten times or more. The V and J genes are TRBV20-1 and TRBJ1-1; D possibly corresponds to TRBD1 (5 bases). V was cut by 2 bases and J by 11 bases, with 15 bases left in between. The length of the CDR3 is 12 residues. Germline loops: CDR1 DFQATT, CDR2 SNEGSKA (reference sequence). CDR3 in amino acids: CSARTGSVRAFF. Here the CDR3 DNA reads TGCAGTGCTAGAACAGGCTCCGTGCGCGCTTTCTTT.

In its sample, this clonotype was seen a few times. V is TRBV3-1 and J is TRBJ2-7; D unresolved. V dropped 2 bases and J dropped 2 bases, with 13 bases sitting between them. CDR1 and CDR2 from the germline V gene are LGHDT and YNNKEL (reference sequence). The CDR3 runs to 15 residues. The CDR3 DNA reads as TGTGCCAGCAGCCAAAACCCGCAGGCGACCTACGAGCAGTACTTC. Residues: CASSQNPQATYEQYF.

This clonotype came up a few times. The chain uses TRBV28 and TRBJ2-3; weak D call: TRBD2 (7 bases). Germline V lookup: CDR1 MDHEN, CDR2 SYDVKM. The CDR3 contains 17 residues. Trimming took off 7 bases at V and 6 bases at J, with 26 bases between the two ends. The DNA for the CDR3 is TGTGCCAGCACCCCGAATGAAAGGGAGGGGGGTACGGATACGCAGTATTTT. Translating gives CASTPNEREGGTDTQYF.

In its sample, this clonotype was seen a few times. This chain uses TRBV10-2 with TRBJ2-2; possible D gene TRBD1, 5 bases. Germline values: CDR1 WSHSY, CDR2 SAAADI. Trimming shortened V by 1 base and J by 3 bases, and 9 bases separated the two germline ends. The CDR3 has 15 amino acids. The CDR3 sequence is CASSEWTQYTGELFF. CDR3 DNA: TGCGCCAGCAGTGAGTGGACACAGTACACCGGGGAGCTGTTTTTT.

This clonotype has a count of ten or more. The CDR3 is CASSPMQGATGNTIYF. CDR3 in DNA: TGTGCCAGCAGCCCCATGCAGGGGGCTACTGGAAACACCATATATTTT. This rearrangement joins TRBV7-2 to TRBJ1-3; 8 bases are shared with TRBD1. V gave up 5 bases and J gave up 2 bases; unmatched junction bases: 8. CDR1 SGHTA and CDR2 FQGNSA come from the germline V gene. This CDR3 is 16 amino acids long.

Concerning this clonotype: The junction and the germline gene differ at one end; a read error may be behind it. This chain joins TRBV12-3 or TRBV12-4 and TRBJ2-1; D is unclear. This CDR3 has 14 amino acids. The CDR3 DNA follows: TGTGCCAGCTCCCCGGGCAGCTCCTACAATCAGCAGTTCTTC. This encodes CASSPGSSYNQQFF.

This clonotype has at least ten counts. This rearrangement joins TRBV5-1 to TRBJ2-1; D may be TRBD2 (5 bases). V was clipped by 2 bases and J by 5 bases, with 8 bases between them. Germline V lookup: CDR1 SGHRS, CDR2 YFSETQ. CDR3 length: 13 residues. As DNA, the CDR3 is TGCGCCAGCAGCTTAGCGGAGAACAATGAGCAGTTCTTC. Protein product: CASSLAENNEQFF.

To note about this clonotype: This could be a read error, since a much larger clone is one nucleotide away. The rearrangement uses TRBV3-1 and TRBJ2-2; maybe TRBD1 (7 bases). This CDR3 has 16 residues. The germline CDR1 and CDR2 sequences are LGHDT and YNNKEL (reference sequence). The CDR3 reads CANSQGRDRNTGELFF. In DNA, the CDR3 is TGTGCCAACAGCCAGGGGCGGGACAGGAACACCGGGGAGCTGTTTTTT.